These 31 T cell receptor beta chains were sequenced from one sample in a study of Ad26.COV2.S vaccination and SARS-CoV-2 variants. The sample's treatment: around 19 received Ad26.COV2.S at low or high dose, single or two shots; roughly five received placebo; per-sample allocation not given. The samples date from day 63 after the first vaccine or placebo injection. The repertoire was sequenced with immunoSEQ multiplex PCR; TCRdb's copy has only in-frame clones and lacks some. The data show a few hundred thousand clones, with roughly 88% seen just once and around 3.6% held by the top ten. The specimen was peripheral blood, collected in a trial of Ad26.COV2.S vaccine versus placebo. These receptors all come from a person aged 18-60 years who received the Ad26.COV2.S COVID-19 vaccine or a placebo.

This chain joins TRBV11-2 and TRBJ2-5; 7 bases align to TRBD2. J lost 3 bases, V lost 5 bases, and 6 bases had no gene match. There are 14 residues in the CDR3. Looked up from germline, CDR1 is SGHAT and CDR2 is FQNNGV. CDR3 sequence: CASSPVGREETQYF. CDR3 sequence (DNA): TGTGCCAGCAGCCCGGTAGGGAGGGAAGAGACCCAGTACTTC.

CDR3 sequence (DNA): TGTGCCTGGAGGGGCCAGGGCCACGAGCAGTACTTC. It is translated as CAWRGQGHEQYF. This chain uses TRBV30 with TRBJ2-7, with D maybe TRBD1 (5 bases). Looked up from germline, CDR1 is GTSNPN and CDR2 is SVGIG (reference sequence). The CDR3 covers 12 residues. V lost 3 bases and J lost 5, with 11 bases in between.

CDR3 region: CASSLASSTYEQYF. The CDR3 nucleotides read TGTGCCAGCAGCTTGGCTTCCAGTACCTACGAGCAGTACTTC. The rearrangement links TRBV5-6 to TRBJ2-7; D is undetermined. The germline V and J ends were trimmed by 0 bases and 2 bases, with 9 bases remaining between them. The CDR3 length is 14 residues. Per the germline V gene, CDR1 is SGHDT and CDR2 is YYEEEE.

Comments on this clone: The sample has other DNA sequences that encode this CDR3 too. This chain joins TRBV2 and TRBJ1-5; D gene ambiguous. With 3 bases removed from V and 0 bases from J, the gap between germline ends came to 6 bases. Germline lookup yields CDR1 SNHLY and CDR2 FYNNEI. The length of the CDR3 is 14 residues. CDR3 DNA sequence: TGTGCCAGCAGTGAGACGGCTAGCAATCAGCCCCAGCATTTT. Translating gives CASSETASNQPQHF.

This chain joins TRBV5-6 and TRBJ2-5, with a tentative D call TRBD1 (6 bases). The CDR3 spans 15 residues. Trimming took 6 bases from V and 4 from J, leaving 19 bases between them. Germline V lookup: CDR1 SGHDT, CDR2 YYEEEE. CDR3 in amino acids: CASTLQPRGIETQYF. In DNA form, the CDR3 reads TGTGCCAGCACCTTACAACCTAGGGGGATAGAGACCCAGTACTTC.

The V call is TRBV10-3, the J call TRBJ1-5; D unresolved. V dropped 10 bases and J dropped 3 bases, with 16 bases sitting between them. The length of the CDR3 is 14 residues. Germline V lookup: CDR1 ENHRY, CDR2 SYGVKD. The CDR3 is CATAGRADNQPQHF. CDR3 in DNA: TGTGCCACGGCGGGGAGGGCTGACAATCAGCCCCAGCATTTT.

The genes are TRBV10-1 and TRBJ2-5, with 8 bases that match TRBD1. The junction had 10 bases not matched to a gene; V was cut back by 11 bases and J by 5 bases. Looked up from germline, CDR1 is WNHNN and CDR2 is SYGVQD (reference sequence). The CDR3 extends over 13 amino acids. The CDR3 region is CAFQGADRETQYF. In DNA form, the CDR3 reads TGCGCCTTCCAGGGGGCAGATAGGGAGACCCAGTACTTC.

DNA of the CDR3: TGTGCCTGGAGTGTCGGGACGGCCTCTAACTATGGCTACACCTTC. Amino acid sequence: CAWSVGTASNYGYTF. The chain has TRBV30 and TRBJ1-2; D is possibly TRBD1 (5 bases). Germline V gives CDR1 GTSNPN, CDR2 SVGIG (reference sequence). The CDR3 contains 15 residues. The V and J ends lost 0 bases and 0 bases respectively, with 11 bases between them.

This clone was picked up a small number of times. The chain combines TRBV30 with TRBJ1-6; TRBD1 might be the D (5 bases). This CDR3 is 13 amino acids long. Trimming took off 4 bases at V and 3 bases at J, with 7 bases between the two ends. CDR1 is GTSNPN, CDR2 SVGIG, per germline (reference sequence). CDR3 sequence reads: CAWTGIYNSPLHF. CDR3 in DNA: TGTGCCTGGACAGGGATCTATAATTCACCCCTCCACTTT.

J is TRBJ1-1 and V is TRBV28, with D unresolved. Germline CDR1 reads MDHEN; CDR2 reads SYDVKM. This CDR3 has 11 residues. Trimming left V 7 bases short and J 7 bases short, with 10 bases between. CDR3 bases: TGTGCCAGCATCGTCGCGCATGAAGCTTTCTTT. Translation: CASIVAHEAFF.

This clone was seen only a few times. The genes are TRBV7-9 and TRBJ1-4; D gene unclear. The V and J ends lost 3 bases and 4 bases respectively, with 9 bases between them. Germline values: CDR1 SEHNR, CDR2 FQNEAQ (reference sequence). The CDR3 totals 14 residues. The CDR3 nucleotides read TGTGCCAGCAGCTTCGGTCGGTTTAATGAAAAACTGTTTTTT. It yields the protein CASSFGRFNEKLFF.

The rearrangement uses TRBV7-8 and TRBJ2-1; D is unresolved. V lost 4 bases and J lost 10, with 11 bases in between. The CDR3 sequence is 12 residues long. Germline CDR1 reads SGHVS; CDR2 reads FQNEAQ. The CDR3 coding sequence is TGTGCCAGCAGCTGGTCCGTAAAAGAGCAGTTCTTC. This sequence encodes CASSWSVKEQFF.

The rearrangement joins TRBV2 to TRBJ2-7; no reliable D call. Germline CDR1 reads SNHLY; CDR2 reads FYNNEI. The ends were cut back, 2 bases at V and 4 bases at J, with 18 bases in the middle. The CDR3 consists of 16 residues. CDR3 in DNA: TGTGCCAGCAGTGAATTAAGAATATTGACATCTTACGAGCAGTACTTC. It encodes CASSELRILTSYEQYF.

This clone was seen just once. The chain carries TRBV9 and TRBJ2-3; 8 nucleotides align to TRBD2. The CDR3 has 15 amino acids. Germline loops: CDR1 SGDLS, CDR2 YYNGEE. The V segment lost 1 base and the J segment 1 base; nucleotides outside the gene matches: 2. The chain's CDR3 is CASSVLAGRTDTQYF. The CDR3 region has the DNA TGTGCCAGCAGCGTACTAGCGGGCCGCACAGATACGCAGTATTTT.

The chain joins TRBV7-2 to TRBJ2-2; D ambiguous. Germline CDR1 reads SGHTA; CDR2 reads FQGNSA. The CDR3 is made up of 16 amino acids. The V end lost 1 base, the J end lost 1 base, and 10 bases lay between the germline ends. CDR3 in DNA: TGTGCCAGCAGCTTAGTCGCCAAAGTGAACACCGGGGAGCTGTTTTTT. This translates into CASSLVAKVNTGELFF.

The chain joins TRBV30 to TRBJ2-2; the D gene is possibly TRBD2 (5 bases). The germline gives CDR1 GTSNPN, CDR2 SVGIG (reference sequence). Trimming removed 3 bases at V and 7 bases at J, with 12 bases between. The CDR3 length is 13 residues. CDR3 nucleotide sequence: TGTGCCTGGAGGAGGGATTTGGGCGGGGAGCTGTTTTTT. This sequence encodes CAWRRDLGGELFF. Full variable domain (rest looked up from reference TRBV30 and TRBJ2-2): SQTIHQWPATLVQPVGSPLSLECTVEGTSNPNLYWYRQAAGRGLQLLFYSVGIGQISSEVPQNLSASRPQDRQFILSSKKLLLSDSGFYLCAWRRDLGGELFFGEGSRLTVL.

This rearrangement joins TRBV29-1 to TRBJ1-1; unclear D gene. Trimming shortened V by 4 bases and J by 8 bases, and 8 bases separated the two germline ends. CDR1 and CDR2 (germline): SQVTM, ANQGSEA. The CDR3 extends over 10 amino acids. CDR3 sequence: CSVGTTEAFF. CDR3 in DNA: TGCAGCGTTGGGACTACCGAAGCTTTCTTT. The full variable domain, with the rest looked up from reference TRBV29-1 and TRBJ1-1, is SAVISQKPSRDICQRGTSLTIQCQVDSQVTMMFWYRQQPGQSLTLIATANQGSEATYESGFVIDKFPISRPNLTFSTLTVSNMSPEDSSIYLCSVGTTEAFFGQGTRLTVV.

The chain employs TRBV6-1 and TRBJ1-1; TRBD1 is a possible D gene (5 bases). Looked up from germline, CDR1 is MNHNS and CDR2 is SASEGT. The CDR3 runs 14 residues. The germline V and J ends were trimmed by 2 bases and 11 bases, with 18 bases remaining between them. DNA of the CDR3: TGTGCCAGCAGTGAATTTTTCTCCCCTTCAGGGGCTTTCTTT. The encoded protein is CASSEFFSPSGAFF.

A single count supports this clone. The rearrangement joins TRBV14 to TRBJ1-1; perhaps TRBD1 as D (5 bases). Germline assignment: CDR1 SGHDN and CDR2 FVKESK. The CDR3 has 14 residues. Trimming pared 1 base from V and 1 base from J, leaving 7 bases between. DNA of the CDR3: TGTGCCAGCAGCCAAGGGGACGGGAACACTGAAGCTTTCTTT. This translates into CASSQGDGNTEAFF. Full variable domain (remainder filled in from reference TRBV14 and TRBJ1-1): EAGVTQFPSHSVIEKGQTVTLRCDPISGHDNLYWYRRVMGKEIKFLLHFVKESKQDESGMPNNRFLAERTGGTYSTLKVQPAELEDSGVYFCASSQGDGNTEAFFGQGTRLTVV.

This sequence joins TRBV29-1 and TRBJ1-4; D remains ambiguous. V lost 2 bases, J lost 4 bases, and 11 bases lay in between. The CDR3 has 14 residues. Germline V gene lookup returns CDR1 SQVTM and CDR2 ANQGSEA. CDR3: CSVEWAADNEKLFF. As DNA, the CDR3 is TGCAGCGTTGAATGGGCAGCCGATAATGAAAAACTGTTTTTT.

The genes are TRBV27 and TRBJ1-1, with 9 positions matching TRBD1. This CDR3 region has 16 residues. In germline, CDR1 is MNHEY, CDR2 SMNVEV (reference sequence). The ends lost 4 bases at V and 2 bases at J; junction bases unmatched: 8. The CDR3 sequence is CASSWTGARFNTEAFF. The DNA of the CDR3 is TGTGCCAGCAGTTGGACAGGGGCCCGATTTAACACTGAAGCTTTCTTT.

This chain joins TRBV9 and TRBJ2-5; D uncertain. Germline V CDR1 and CDR2: SGDLS, YYNGEE. The V gene lost 0 bases and the J gene lost 0 bases, with 9 bases spanning the gap. The CDR3 runs 15 residues. The CDR3, as DNA: TGTGCCAGCAGCGTAGGCGTGGCGTACCAAGAGACCCAGTACTTC. Translating gives CASSVGVAYQETQYF. Supplemented by reference TRBV9 and TRBJ2-5, the full variable domain reads DSGVTQTPKHLITATGQRVTLRCSPRSGDLSVYWYQQSLDQGLQFLIQYYNGEERAKGNILERFSAQQFPDLHSELNLSSLELGDSALYFCASSVGVAYQETQYFGPGTRLLVL.

The V gene is TRBV5-4, the J gene TRBJ2-7, with 9 positions matching TRBD2. CDR1 is SGHNT and CDR2 is YYREEE in the germline V gene (reference sequence). V gave up 0 bases and J gave up 4 bases; unmatched junction bases: 5. The length of the CDR3 is 15 residues. As DNA, the CDR3 is TGTGCCAGCAGCTTGGCCGAAGCGGGGGGTTACGAGCAGTACTTC. It codes for CASSLAEAGGYEQYF.

V and J are TRBV14 and TRBJ1-2; D gene ambiguous. Germline CDR1 and CDR2: SGHDN and FVKESK. The V gene lost 4 bases and the J gene lost 6 bases, with 15 bases spanning the gap. The CDR3 has 14 residues. The DNA for the CDR3 is TGTGCCAGCAGCCCCCCATTTATTGGAAATGGCTACACCTTC. Protein product: CASSPPFIGNGYTF. Combining the CDR3 with reference TRBV14 and TRBJ1-2 gives the whole variable domain EAGVTQFPSHSVIEKGQTVTLRCDPISGHDNLYWYRRVMGKEIKFLLHFVKESKQDESGMPNNRFLAERTGGTYSTLKVQPAELEDSGVYFCASSPPFIGNGYTFGSGTRLTVV.

In DNA, the CDR3 is TGTGCCAGCAGCCAGGGACTTACTTGGAATGAGCAGTTCTTC. Its protein is CASSQGLTWNEQFF. The J gene is TRBJ2-1, the V gene TRBV4-2, with a possible D match to TRBD2 (6 bases). The CDR3 has 14 residues. Germline V gene lookup returns CDR1 LGHNA and CDR2 YNFKEQ. V gave up 3 bases and J gave up 7 bases, with 13 bases separating them.

This chain joins TRBV5-1 and TRBJ1-1; the D gene is possibly TRBD1 (6 bases). Trimming pared 4 bases from V and 0 bases from J, leaving 16 bases between. CDR1 is SGHRS and CDR2 is YFSETQ in the germline V gene. The CDR3 extends over 16 amino acids. The CDR3 sequence: CASSPAGGSMNTEAFF. As DNA, the CDR3 is TGCGCCAGCAGCCCGGCGGGGGGCTCCATGAACACTGAAGCTTTCTTT.

This sequence joins TRBV29-1 and TRBJ1-2, with unresolved D. V was trimmed by 2 bases and J by 4 bases, leaving 17 bases between them. Per germline, CDR1 SQVTM and CDR2 ANQGSEA. The CDR3 consists of 15 residues. The CDR3 region is CSVEPMVRAGYGYTF. DNA of the CDR3: TGCAGCGTTGAACCCATGGTGAGGGCTGGCTATGGCTACACCTTC.

The V and J genes are TRBV6-2 or TRBV6-3 and TRBJ2-5; D call uncertain. The CDR3 consists of 14 residues. Germline assignment: CDR1 MNHEY and CDR2 SVGEGT. Trimming removed 4 bases from V and 7 bases from J, with 16 bases in between. Here the CDR3 DNA reads TGTGCCAGCAGTTTAGATCGGTCGATGGCGACCCAGTACTTC. Translation gives CASSLDRSMATQYF.

The chain carries TRBV4-3 and TRBJ2-1; 10 bases match TRBD2. With V trimmed by 6 bases and J by 6 bases, 8 bases remained unmatched. The CDR3 has 15 residues. Germline CDR1 and CDR2: LGHNA and YSLEER. The chain's CDR3 is CASSISGGSLNEQFF. The CDR3 region has the DNA TGCGCCAGCAGTATTAGCGGGGGGAGCCTCAATGAGCAGTTCTTC.

The chain couples TRBV7-2 to TRBJ2-7; 9 bases align to TRBD1. J lost 3 bases, V lost 5 bases, and 11 bases had no gene match. Germline lookup yields CDR1 SGHTA and CDR2 FQGNSA. The CDR3 has 16 amino acids. The CDR3 protein is CASSVDRGEGIYEQYF. The CDR3 DNA sequence: TGTGCCAGCAGCGTCGACAGGGGGGAGGGTATCTACGAGCAGTACTTC.

The gene calls are TRBV11-2 and TRBJ2-1, with TRBD2 matching over 11 bases. This CDR3 has 15 amino acids. The V gene end was trimmed by 5 bases and the J gene end by 9 bases; junction bases not matched to a gene: 9. Germline CDR1 is SGHAT and CDR2 is FQNNGV. The CDR3: CASSIIAGGPSEQFF. The CDR3 DNA is TGTGCCAGCAGCATAATAGCGGGGGGGCCGAGTGAGCAGTTCTTC.